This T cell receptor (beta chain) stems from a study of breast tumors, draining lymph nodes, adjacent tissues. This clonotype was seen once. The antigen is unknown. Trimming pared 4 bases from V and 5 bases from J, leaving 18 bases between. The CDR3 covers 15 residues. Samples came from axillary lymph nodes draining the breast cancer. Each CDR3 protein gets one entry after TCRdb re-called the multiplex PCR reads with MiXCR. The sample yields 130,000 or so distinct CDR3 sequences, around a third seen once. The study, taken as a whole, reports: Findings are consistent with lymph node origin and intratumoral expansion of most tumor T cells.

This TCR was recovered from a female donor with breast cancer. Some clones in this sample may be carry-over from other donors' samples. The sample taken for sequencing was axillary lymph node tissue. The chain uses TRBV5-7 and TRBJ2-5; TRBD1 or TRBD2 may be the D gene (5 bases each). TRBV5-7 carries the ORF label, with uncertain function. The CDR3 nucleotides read TGTGCCAGCAGCCTGGCCGGGGCGCAGCAGGAGACCCAGTACTTC. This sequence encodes CASSLAGAQQETQYF.